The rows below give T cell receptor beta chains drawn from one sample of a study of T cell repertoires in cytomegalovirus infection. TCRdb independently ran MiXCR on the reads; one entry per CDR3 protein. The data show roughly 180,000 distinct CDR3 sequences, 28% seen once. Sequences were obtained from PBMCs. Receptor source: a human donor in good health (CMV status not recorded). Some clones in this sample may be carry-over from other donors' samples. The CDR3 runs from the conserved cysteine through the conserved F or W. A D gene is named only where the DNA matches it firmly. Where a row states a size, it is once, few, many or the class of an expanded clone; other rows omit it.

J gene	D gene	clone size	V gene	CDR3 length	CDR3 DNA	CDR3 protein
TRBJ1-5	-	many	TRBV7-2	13	TGTGCCAGCAGCCCACAGTCAAATCAGCCCCAGCATTTT	CASSPQSNQPQHF
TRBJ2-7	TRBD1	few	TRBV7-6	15	TGTGCCAGCAGCTTTGGGACAGGGGCTGGCTACGAGCAGTACTTC	CASSFGTGAGYEQYF
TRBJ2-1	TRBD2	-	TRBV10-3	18	TGTGCCATCAGTGAGCGGACTAGCGGACGCAGGTCCTACAATGAGCAGTTCTTC	CAISERTSGRRSYNEQFF
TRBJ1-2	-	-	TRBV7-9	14	TGTGCCAGCAGCTTAGACCTTGAGACCTATGGCTACACCTTC	CASSLDLETYGYTF
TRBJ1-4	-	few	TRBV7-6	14	TGTGCCAGCAGCCAACAGGCCTCTAATGAAAAACTGTTTTTT	CASSQQASNEKLFF
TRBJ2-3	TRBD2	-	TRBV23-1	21	TGCGCCAGCAGTCAATCCGTACCGGGACTAGCGGTCCCCTATAGCACAGATACGCAGTATTTT	CASSQSVPGLAVPYSTDTQYF
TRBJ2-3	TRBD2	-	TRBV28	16	TGTGCCAGCAGTTTGACTAGCGGGGGGGCGGAAGATACGCAGTATTTT	CASSLTSGGAEDTQYF
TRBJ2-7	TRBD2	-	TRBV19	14	TGTGCCAGTAACCCCTCCGGGGAGGGCGACGAGCAGTACTTC	CASNPSGEGDEQYF
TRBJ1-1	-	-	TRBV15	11	TGTGCCACCAGCCGGGACCTTGAAGCTTTCTTT	CATSRDLEAFF
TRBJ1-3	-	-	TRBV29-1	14	TGCAGCCCCTGGCAGGGGCACTCTGGAAACACCATATATTTT	CSPWQGHSGNTIYF
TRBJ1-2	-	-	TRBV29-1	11	TGCAGCGTTGAAGGTCTGAGCGGTTACACCTTC	CSVEGLSGYTF